This T cell receptor (beta chain) was captured by sequencing in a study of shared clonotypes between healthy human individuals. Study details: Per-donor plates numbered three CD4 naive, three CD4 memory, two CD8 naive and one CD8 memory. Regarding the study as a whole: Across a few donors, naive CD4 shared around 5%, naive CD8 less than 4%, memory CD4 roughly 2.2%, memory CD8 over 0.3%.

To note about this clone: Antigen: not known.

Cells designated naive CD8 were CD45RO-negative and were positively selected for CCR7, with terminally differentiated effector memory CD45RA+ cells excluded. Libraries were prepared by immunoSEQ multiplex PCR; TCRdb keeps only in-frame clonotypes and omits some of them. Among about 2.1 million clones listed, 90% to 95% were seen once. The clonotype was recovered from a man between 18 and 35 years old in good health. Some clones in this sample may be carry-over from other donors' samples. The sample consisted of naive CD8+ T cells from PBMCs.

The DNA for the CDR3 is TGTGCCAGCAGTTTGTGGGGGTCGCAAAACACTGAAGCTTTCTTT. Encoded protein: CASSLWGSQNTEAFF. The chain employs TRBV27 and TRBJ1-1, with a tentative D call TRBD1 (5 bases). V lost 3 bases to trimming and J lost 2 bases, with 13 bases between them. This CDR3 has 15 amino acids. From germline, CDR1 is MNHEY and CDR2 SMNVEV (reference sequence).